A single sample gave rise to the 11 T cell receptor beta chains below, sequenced in a study of blood T cells in healthy people across ages. Primed by a sample-barcoded 5' primer and a J-beta primer mix, a second PCR proceeded for 7 to 11 cycles. Each CDR3 protein gets one entry after TCRdb re-called the 5' RACE reads with MiXCR. The sample carries roughly 700,000 distinct CDR3 sequences, 49% recorded once. The material sequenced was blood. These receptors all come from a woman aged 55-70 years in good health.

Written as DNA, the CDR3 is TGCGCCAGCAGCTGGACTGCTAGCTCCTACAATGAGCAGTTCTTC. Amino acids: CASSWTASSYNEQFF. The chain has TRBV5-1 and TRBJ2-1; possible D gene TRBD2, 5 bases. Germline CDR1 SGHRS, CDR2 YFSETQ. V lost 3 bases to trimming and J lost 0 bases, with 10 bases between them. This CDR3 is built from 15 residues.

On this clonotype: The junction shows a germline mismatch at one end, possibly a read error. The gene calls are TRBV3-1 and TRBJ2-5, with D perhaps TRBD1 (5 bases). CDR1 LGHDT and CDR2 YNNKEL come from the germline V gene (reference sequence). CDR3 size: 15 residues. The CDR3 here is CASSHVTKGSETRYF. The CDR3 DNA reads TGTGCCAGCAGCCACGTTACTAAGGGGTCGGAGACCCGGTACTTC.

Note on this clonotype: Given a much more abundant clone one base away, this may be a read error. This chain connects TRBV7-6 to TRBJ2-5, with 9 bases that match TRBD2. The assigned J gene may be wrong: the sequence end matches TRBJ2-7 better. In germline, CDR1 is SGHVS, CDR2 FNYEAQ. CDR3 size: 13 residues. CDR3 in amino acids: CVSTGTSNDEQYF. DNA for the CDR3: TGTGTCAGCACGGGGACTAGCAACGACGAGCAGTACTTC.

CDR3: CASSQEVSGGTYEQYF. The CDR3 DNA follows: TGCGCCAGCAGCCAAGAAGTGAGCGGAGGGACCTACGAGCAGTACTTC. The gene calls are TRBV4-3 and TRBJ2-7; tentative D call: TRBD2 (6 bases). The germline V gene has CDR1 LGHNA and CDR2 YSLEER. Trimming shortened V by 0 bases and J by 2 bases, and 14 bases separated the two germline ends. This CDR3 is built from 16 residues.

The J gene is TRBJ1-1, the V gene TRBV29-1; D possibly corresponds to TRBD1 (5 bases). V gave up 6 bases and J gave up 0 bases, with 8 bases separating them. The length of the CDR3 is 12 residues. The germline V gene encodes CDR1 SQVTM and CDR2 ANQGSEA. CDR3 in DNA: TGCAGCGTCCGGGACCTGAACACTGAAGCTTTCTTT. Its protein is CSVRDLNTEAFF.

This chain joins TRBV10-3 and TRBJ2-1, with TRBD2 as a possible D gene (8 bases). Germline values: CDR1 ENHRY, CDR2 SYGVKD. V lost 6 bases, J lost 7 bases, and 13 bases lay in between. The CDR3 runs 13 residues. Here the CDR3 reads CAIRLAGQNEQFF. In nucleotides, the CDR3 is TGTGCCATCAGGTTAGCGGGACAGAATGAGCAGTTCTTC.

V usage is TRBV3-1 and J usage is TRBJ2-5; D gene unclear. The CDR3 is 13 residues long. Per germline, CDR1 LGHDT and CDR2 YNNKEL (reference sequence). The V end lost 4 bases, the J end lost 1 base, and 7 bases lay between the germline ends. This chain's CDR3 is CASSRHSQETQYF. CDR3 sequence (DNA): TGTGCCAGCAGCCGACACAGCCAAGAGACCCAGTACTTC.

J is TRBJ1-5 and V is TRBV15, with D maybe TRBD1 (6 bases). V lost 4 bases to trimming and J lost 0 bases, with 10 bases between them. The CDR3 has 15 amino acids. CDR1 is LNHNV and CDR2 is YYDKDF in the germline V gene (reference sequence). The CDR3 bases are TGTGCCACCAGCACCCGACAGGATAGCAATCAGCCCCAGCATTTT. Its protein product is CATSTRQDSNQPQHF.

Here the CDR3 DNA reads TGCGCCAGCAGCTCCCATTGGCGGGGCACAGATACGCAGTATTTT. Amino acid sequence: CASSSHWRGTDTQYF. J is TRBJ2-3 and V is TRBV5-1; the D gene is possibly TRBD2 (5 bases). Trimming stripped 3 bases from V and 1 base from J, with 12 bases between. This CDR3 spans 15 amino acids. CDR1 SGHRS and CDR2 YFSETQ come from the germline V gene.

This clonotype was seen a few times. The chain carries TRBV29-1 and TRBJ1-1; 8 positions match TRBD1. Germline CDR1 reads SQVTM; CDR2 reads ANQGSEA. V lost 4 bases and J lost 4; bases outside the gene matches: 11. The CDR3 extends over 15 amino acids. CDR3 loop: CSVGGGQGAPTEAFF. CDR3 DNA: TGCAGCGTTGGAGGAGGTCAGGGGGCCCCCACTGAAGCTTTCTTT.

Of note for this clonotype: This sequence may be a read error, since a much larger clone differs from it by one base. The CDR3 spells CASSRPQAYSPPHF. DNA for the CDR3: TGTGCCAGCTCACGCCCACAGGCGTATTCACCCCCCCACTTT. The chain carries TRBV18 and TRBJ1-6; TRBD1 is a possible D gene (5 bases). The CDR3 totals 14 residues. Germline lookup yields CDR1 KGHSH and CDR2 LQKENI.